Listed below are T cell receptor beta chains from one sample, sequenced in a study of T cells in Graves' hyperthyroidism and ophthalmopathy. MiXCR was run by TCRdb on the multiplex PCR reads, yielding one entry per CDR3 protein. This repertoire shows about 290,000 distinct CDR3 sequences, about an eighth found once; its top ten account for about 8%. Sequencing was performed on blood. Source of these receptors: a woman aged 30 to 39 with Graves' hyperthyroidism that later progressed to Graves' ophthalmopathy. Both conserved end residues are part of each CDR3. The order of the fields is D gene, J gene, clone size, V gene, CDR3 DNA, CDR3 protein. The D gene is left open where the match is weak. Some rows mark clone size as missing; the rest say once, few, many or name a class of expanded clone.

TRBD2 | TRBJ2-1 | many | TRBV2 | TGTGCCAGCAGTGTTCTAGCGGGGAGGAATGAGCAGTTCTTC | CASSVLAGRNEQFF
TRBD1 | TRBJ2-2 | - | TRBV6-6 | TGTGCCAGCAGTACTCGACAGGGCCTGAACGCCGGGGAGCTGTTTTTT | CASSTRQGLNAGELFF
TRBD1 | TRBJ1-5 | many | TRBV28 | TGTGCCAGCAGTCTGATAACAGGGGGCAATCAGCCCCAGCATTTT | CASSLITGGNQPQHF
TRBD2 | TRBJ2-3 | many | TRBV12-3/TRBV12-4 | TGTGCCAGCAGTCAACTAGCGGGAGAAGGGGCGCAGTATTTT | CASSQLAGEGAQYF
- | TRBJ2-5 | - | TRBV5-4 | TGTGCCAGCAGCCAGCCATCTATGGCCCAGTACTTC | CASSQPSMAQYF
- | TRBJ1-6 | many | TRBV9 | TGTGCCAGCAGCGTATCCCCAGGGGATTCACCCCTCCACTTT | CASSVSPGDSPLHF
- | TRBJ2-5 | many | TRBV6-1 | TGTGCCAGCAGTGAAGCGGCCACGGGGGAGACCCAGTACTTC | CASSEAATGETQYF
TRBD2 | TRBJ2-3 | - | TRBV11-2 | TGCGCCAGCAGCCAAGTGGGGGGACTAGGGGGGGATACGCAGTATTTT | CASSQVGGLGGDTQYF
TRBD2 | TRBJ2-7 | many | TRBV2 | TGTGCCAGCAGCCCCTTAGGGACTAGCGGTTTCTACGAGCAGTACTTC | CASSPLGTSGFYEQYF
- | TRBJ2-5 | many | TRBV4-2 | TGTGCCAGCAGCCCAAGACAGGCGGACGAGACCCAGTACTTC | CASSPRQADETQYF
TRBD2 | TRBJ2-1 | - | TRBV6-2/TRBV6-3 | TGTGCCAGCAGTTACCCGGACAGGGGTGTTAGCGGGAGGGCCTACAATGAGCGGTTCTTC | CASSYPDRGVSGRAYNERFF
TRBD2 | TRBJ2-1 | few | TRBV6-1 | TGTGCCAGCGCTCTTTGGACTAGCGGGAACTATGAGCAGTTCTTC | CASALWTSGNYEQFF
TRBD1 | TRBJ2-6 | - | TRBV3-1 | TGTGCCAGCAGCCAAAGCCTAGTAGGGGGCCGCTCTGGGGCCAACGTCCTGACTTTC | CASSQSLVGGRSGANVLTF
TRBD1 | TRBJ1-6 | - | TRBV2 | TGTGCCAGCACCATACAGGGGCTCTATTCACCCCTCCACTTT | CASTIQGLYSPLHF